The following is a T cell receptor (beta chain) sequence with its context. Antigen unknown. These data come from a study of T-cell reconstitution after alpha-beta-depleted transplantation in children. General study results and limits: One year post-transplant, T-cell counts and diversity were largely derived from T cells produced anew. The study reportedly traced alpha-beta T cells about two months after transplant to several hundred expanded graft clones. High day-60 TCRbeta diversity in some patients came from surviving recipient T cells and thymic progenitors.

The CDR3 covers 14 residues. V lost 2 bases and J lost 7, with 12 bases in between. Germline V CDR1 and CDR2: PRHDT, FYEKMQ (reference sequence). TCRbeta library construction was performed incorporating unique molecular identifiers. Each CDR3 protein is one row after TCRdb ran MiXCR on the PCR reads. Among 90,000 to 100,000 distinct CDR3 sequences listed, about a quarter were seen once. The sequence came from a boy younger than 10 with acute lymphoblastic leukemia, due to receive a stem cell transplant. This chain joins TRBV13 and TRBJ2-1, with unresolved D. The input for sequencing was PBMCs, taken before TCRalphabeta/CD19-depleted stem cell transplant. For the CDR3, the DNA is TGTGCCAGCAGCTTAAGCCCCGCCGTGAATGAGCAGTTCTTC. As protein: CASSLSPAVNEQFF.